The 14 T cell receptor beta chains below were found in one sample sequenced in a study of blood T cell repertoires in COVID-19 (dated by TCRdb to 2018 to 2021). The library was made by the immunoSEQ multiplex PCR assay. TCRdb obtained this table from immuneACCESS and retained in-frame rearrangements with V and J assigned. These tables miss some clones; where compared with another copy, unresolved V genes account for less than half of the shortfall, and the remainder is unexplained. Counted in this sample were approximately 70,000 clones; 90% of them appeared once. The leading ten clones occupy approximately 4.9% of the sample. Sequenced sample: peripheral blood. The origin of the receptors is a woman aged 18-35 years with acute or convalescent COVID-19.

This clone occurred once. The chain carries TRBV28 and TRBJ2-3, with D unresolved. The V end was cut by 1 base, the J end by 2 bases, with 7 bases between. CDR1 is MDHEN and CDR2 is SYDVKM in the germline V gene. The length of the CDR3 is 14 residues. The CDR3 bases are TGTGCCAGCAGTTTATTGACTCTCACAGATACGCAGTATTTT. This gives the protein CASSLLTLTDTQYF. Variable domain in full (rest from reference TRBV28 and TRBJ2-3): DVKVTQSSRYLVKRTGEKVFLECVQDMDHENMFWYRQDPGLGLRLIYFSYDVKMKEKGDIPEGYSVSREKKERFSLILESASTNQTSMYLCASSLLTLTDTQYFGPGTRLTVL.

The DNA of the CDR3 is TGTGCCTGGAGTAGAGCGGGGGGCATCACAGATACGCAGTATTTT. It is translated as CAWSRAGGITDTQYF. This chain uses TRBV30 with TRBJ2-3; 9 nucleotides line up with TRBD2. The germline CDR1 and CDR2 sequences are GTSNPN and SVGIG (reference sequence). Unmatched junction bases numbered 5, after V lost 2 bases and J lost 2 bases. The CDR3 covers 15 residues.

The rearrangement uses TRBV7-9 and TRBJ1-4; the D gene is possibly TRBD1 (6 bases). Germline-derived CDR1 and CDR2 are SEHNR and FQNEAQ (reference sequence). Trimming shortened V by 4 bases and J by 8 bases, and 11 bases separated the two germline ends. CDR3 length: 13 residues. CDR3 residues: CASSYREGEKLFF. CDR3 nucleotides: TGTGCCAGCAGCTACAGGGAGGGGGAAAAACTGTTTTTT. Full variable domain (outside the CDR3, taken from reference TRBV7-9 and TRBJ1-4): DTGVSQNPRHKITKRGQNVTFRCDPISEHNRLYWYRQTLGQGPEFLTYFQNEAQLEKSRLLSDRFSAERPKGSFSTLEIQRTEQGDSAMYLCASSYREGEKLFFGSGTQLSVL.

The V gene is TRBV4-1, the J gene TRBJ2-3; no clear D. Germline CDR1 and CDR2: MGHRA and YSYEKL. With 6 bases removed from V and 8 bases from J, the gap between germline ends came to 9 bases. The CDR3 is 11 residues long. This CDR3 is CASSRDSTQYF. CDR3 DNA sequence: TGCGCCAGCAGTAGAGACTCTACGCAGTATTTT.

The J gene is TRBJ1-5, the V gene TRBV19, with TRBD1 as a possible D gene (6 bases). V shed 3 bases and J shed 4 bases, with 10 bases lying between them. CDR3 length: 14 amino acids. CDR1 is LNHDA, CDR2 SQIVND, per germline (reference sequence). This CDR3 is CASSIKGGNQPQHF. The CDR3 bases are TGTGCCAGTAGTATCAAGGGGGGGAATCAGCCCCAGCATTTT.

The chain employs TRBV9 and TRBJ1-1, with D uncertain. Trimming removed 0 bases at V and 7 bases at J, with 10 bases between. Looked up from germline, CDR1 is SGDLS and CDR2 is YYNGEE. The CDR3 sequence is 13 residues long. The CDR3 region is CASSVARGYEAFF. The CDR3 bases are TGTGCCAGCAGCGTAGCTCGCGGATATGAAGCTTTCTTT. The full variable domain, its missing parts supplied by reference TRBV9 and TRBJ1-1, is DSGVTQTPKHLITATGQRVTLRCSPRSGDLSVYWYQQSLDQGLQFLIQYYNGEERAKGNILERFSAQQFPDLHSELNLSSLELGDSALYFCASSVARGYEAFFGQGTRLTVV.

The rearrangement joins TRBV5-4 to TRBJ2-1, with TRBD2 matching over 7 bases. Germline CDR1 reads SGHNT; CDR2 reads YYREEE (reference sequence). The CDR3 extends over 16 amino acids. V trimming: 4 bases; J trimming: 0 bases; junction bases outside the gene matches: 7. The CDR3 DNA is TGTGCCAGCAGCCCCATTCGCGGGAGCTCCTACAATGAGCAGTTCTTC. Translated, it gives CASSPIRGSSYNEQFF. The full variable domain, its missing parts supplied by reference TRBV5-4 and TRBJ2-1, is ETGVTQSPTHLIKTRGQQVTLRCSSQSGHNTVSWYQQALGQGPQFIFQYYREEENGRGNFPPRFSGLQFPNYSSELNVNALELDDSALYLCASSPIRGSSYNEQFFGPGTRLTVL.

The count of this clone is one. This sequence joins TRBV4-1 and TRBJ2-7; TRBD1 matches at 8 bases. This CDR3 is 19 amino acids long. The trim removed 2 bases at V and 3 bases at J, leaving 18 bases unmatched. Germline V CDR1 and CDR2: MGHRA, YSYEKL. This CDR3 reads CASSQFAEDPGQEHYEQYF. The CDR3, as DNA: TGCGCCAGCAGCCAATTTGCCGAGGACCCGGGACAGGAGCACTACGAGCAGTACTTC.

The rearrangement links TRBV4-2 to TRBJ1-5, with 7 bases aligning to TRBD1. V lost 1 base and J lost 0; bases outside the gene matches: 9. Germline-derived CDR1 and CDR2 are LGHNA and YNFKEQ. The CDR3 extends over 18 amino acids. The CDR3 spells CASSQALQGLVSNQPQHF. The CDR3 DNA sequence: TGTGCCAGCAGCCAAGCTTTACAGGGGCTGGTTAGCAATCAGCCCCAGCATTTT.

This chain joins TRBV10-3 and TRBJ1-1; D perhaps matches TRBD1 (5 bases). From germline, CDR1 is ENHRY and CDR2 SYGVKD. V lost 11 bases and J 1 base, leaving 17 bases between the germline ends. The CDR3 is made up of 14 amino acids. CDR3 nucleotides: TGTGCCGTTGGGTCCGGCAGGGAGAACACTGAAGCTTTCTTT. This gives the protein CAVGSGRENTEAFF.

This CDR3 reads CASRTGTISPLHF. The CDR3 coding sequence is TGTGCCAGTCGCACAGGGACGATATCACCCCTCCACTTT. J is TRBJ1-6 and V is TRBV19, with D tentatively TRBD1 (6 bases). The CDR3 loop spans 13 amino acids. Trimming stripped 8 bases from V and 10 bases from J, with 15 bases between. The germline gives CDR1 LNHDA, CDR2 SQIVND (reference sequence).

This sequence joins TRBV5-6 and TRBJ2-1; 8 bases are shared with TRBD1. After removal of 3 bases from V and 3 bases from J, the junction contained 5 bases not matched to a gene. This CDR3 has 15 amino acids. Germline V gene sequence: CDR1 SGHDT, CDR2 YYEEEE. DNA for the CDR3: TGTGCCAGCAGCTACAGGGGGGTGAGCTACAATGAGCAGTTCTTC. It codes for CASSYRGVSYNEQFF.

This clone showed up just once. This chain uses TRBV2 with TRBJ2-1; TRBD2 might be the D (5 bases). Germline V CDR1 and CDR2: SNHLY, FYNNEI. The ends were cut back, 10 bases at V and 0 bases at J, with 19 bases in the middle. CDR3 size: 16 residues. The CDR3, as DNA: TGTGCCACCGCCCGGGAAGGCGGAAACTCCTACAATGAGCAGTTCTTC. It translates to CATAREGGNSYNEQFF.

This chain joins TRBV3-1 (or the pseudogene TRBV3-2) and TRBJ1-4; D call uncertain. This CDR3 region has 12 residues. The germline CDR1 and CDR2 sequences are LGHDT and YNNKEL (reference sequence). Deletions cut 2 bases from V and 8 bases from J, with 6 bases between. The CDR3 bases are TGTGCCAGCAGCCAACAACAGGAAAAACTGTTTTTT. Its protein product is CASSQQQEKLFF.